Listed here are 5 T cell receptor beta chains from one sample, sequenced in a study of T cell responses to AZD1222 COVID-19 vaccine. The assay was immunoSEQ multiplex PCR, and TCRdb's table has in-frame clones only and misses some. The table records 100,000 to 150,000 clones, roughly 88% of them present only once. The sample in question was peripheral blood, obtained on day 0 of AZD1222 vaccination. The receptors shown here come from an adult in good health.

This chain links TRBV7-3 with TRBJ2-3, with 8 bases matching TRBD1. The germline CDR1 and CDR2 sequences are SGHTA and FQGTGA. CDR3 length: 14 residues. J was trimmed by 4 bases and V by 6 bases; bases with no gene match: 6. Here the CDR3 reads CASRSDRAADTQYF. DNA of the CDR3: TGTGCCAGCAGGTCGGACAGGGCAGCAGATACGCAGTATTTT.

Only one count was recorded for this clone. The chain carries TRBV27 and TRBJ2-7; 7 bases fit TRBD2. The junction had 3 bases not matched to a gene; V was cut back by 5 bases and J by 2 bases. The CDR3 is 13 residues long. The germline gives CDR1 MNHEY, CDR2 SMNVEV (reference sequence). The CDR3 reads CASSQGLAYEQYF. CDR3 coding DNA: TGTGCCAGCAGTCAAGGACTAGCCTACGAGCAGTACTTC.

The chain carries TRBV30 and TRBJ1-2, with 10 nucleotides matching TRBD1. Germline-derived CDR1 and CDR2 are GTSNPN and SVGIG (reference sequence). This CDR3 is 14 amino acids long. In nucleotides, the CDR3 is TGTTCTTTTCCCGGGACAGGGGCTCGCTATGGCTACACCTTC. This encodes CSFPGTGARYGYTF.

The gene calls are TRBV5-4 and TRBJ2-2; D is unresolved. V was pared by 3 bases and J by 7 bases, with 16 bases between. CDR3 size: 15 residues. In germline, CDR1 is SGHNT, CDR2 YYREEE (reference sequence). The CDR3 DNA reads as TGTGCCAGCAGCTACCCCTTGGGGAAGGACGGGGAGCTGTTTTTT. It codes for CASSYPLGKDGELFF.

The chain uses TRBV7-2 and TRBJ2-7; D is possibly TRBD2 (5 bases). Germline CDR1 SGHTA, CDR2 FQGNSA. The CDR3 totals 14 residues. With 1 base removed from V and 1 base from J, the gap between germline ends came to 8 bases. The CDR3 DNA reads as TGTGCCAGCAGCTTAGGTCTAGCATCCTACGAGCAGTACTTC. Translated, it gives CASSLGLASYEQYF.